The 9 T cell receptor beta chains presented below share a single source sample, sequenced in a study of T cell responses to AZD1222 COVID-19 vaccine. Data came from immunoSEQ multiplex PCR; TCRdb stores just in-frame clones and leaves some out. Of 75,000 to 85,000 clones in the sample, about 90% were seen once. The sequenced sample was peripheral blood, obtained 28 days after the second AZD1222 dose. These TCRs come from an adult who received the AZD1222 COVID-19 vaccine.

The chain employs TRBV18 and TRBJ1-1; D is unresolved. The CDR3 loop spans 16 amino acids. The germline gives CDR1 KGHSH, CDR2 LQKENI. V was pared by 3 bases and J by 0 bases, with 14 bases between. The CDR3 nucleotides are TGTGCCAGCTCACCCTCCGGGAGAACTCTGAACACTGAAGCTTTCTTT. This codes for CASSPSGRTLNTEAFF.

The V and J genes are TRBV7-2 and TRBJ1-1, with D unresolved. Per the germline V gene, CDR1 is SGHTA and CDR2 is FQGNSA. This CDR3 spans 15 amino acids. V lost 1 base and J lost 3, with 12 bases in between. Here the CDR3 reads CASSLDPGWDTEAFF. CDR3 coding DNA: TGTGCCAGCAGCTTAGACCCCGGGTGGGACACTGAAGCTTTCTTT.

The genes are TRBV6-6 and TRBJ1-6; TRBD1 agrees at 7 bases. Germline-derived CDR1 and CDR2 are MNHNY and SVGAGI (reference sequence). This CDR3 contains 18 residues. After removal of 5 bases from V and 0 bases from J, the junction contained 10 bases not matched to a gene. The CDR3 nucleotides read TGTGCCAGCAGTCAGCCACAGGGGAGAAGCTCCTATAATTCACCCCTCCACTTT. Protein sequence: CASSQPQGRSSYNSPLHF.

The genes are TRBV5-4 and TRBJ2-1; 8 positions match TRBD2. Germline assignment: CDR1 SGHNT and CDR2 YYREEE (reference sequence). Trimming cost V 2 bases and J 4 bases; bases outside gene matches: 5. The CDR3 length is 15 residues. In nucleotides, the CDR3 is TGTGCCAGCAGCTTAGAGGCGGGGGGTTACAATGAGCAGTTCTTC. Translation gives CASSLEAGGYNEQFF.

In this sample, this clone turned up a few times. The J gene is TRBJ2-5, the V gene TRBV2; D assignment may be TRBD1 or TRBD2 (5 bases each). V was clipped by 7 bases and J by 2 bases, with 11 bases between them. The CDR3 spans 13 residues. The germline V gene encodes CDR1 SNHLY and CDR2 FYNNEI. CDR3 sequence (DNA): TGTGCCAGCAAACGGGACCAACAAGAGACCCAGTACTTC. Its protein product is CASKRDQQETQYF.

The rearrangement links TRBV7-6 to TRBJ2-7, with D perhaps being TRBD1 or TRBD2 (5 bases each). Trimming shortened V by 10 bases and J by 4 bases, and 8 bases separated the two germline ends. This CDR3 is built from 10 residues. The germline gives CDR1 SGHVS, CDR2 FNYEAQ. The DNA of the CDR3 is TGTGCCACCAGGGAGTACGAGCAGTACTTC. Translated: CATREYEQYF.

This rearrangement joins TRBV27 to TRBJ2-7; D may be TRBD1 or TRBD2 (6 bases each). This CDR3 contains 16 residues. Trimming took 4 bases from V and 3 from J, leaving 19 bases between them. Germline V lookup: CDR1 MNHEY, CDR2 SMNVEV (reference sequence). For the CDR3, the DNA is TGTGCCAGCAGTTGGGGGTGGGGGCGGGGAGGCTACGAGCAGTACTTC. It encodes CASSWGWGRGGYEQYF.

J is TRBJ2-1 and V is TRBV4-1, with 9 bases that match TRBD2. CDR3 length: 15 amino acids. The V gene end was trimmed by 6 bases and the J gene end by 6 bases; junction bases not matched to a gene: 9. CDR1 is MGHRA, CDR2 YSYEKL, per germline. The CDR3: CASRRSGGPINEQFF. The DNA of the CDR3 is TGCGCCAGCAGACGTAGCGGGGGACCAATCAATGAGCAGTTCTTC.

The chain joins TRBV2 to TRBJ1-1; D perhaps matches TRBD1 (6 bases). This CDR3 spans 14 amino acids. Trimming removed 6 bases at V and 6 bases at J, with 17 bases between. Germline V gives CDR1 SNHLY, CDR2 FYNNEI. CDR3 sequence reads: CASRIRQEAAEAFF. The CDR3 nucleotides read TGTGCCAGCAGAATTCGACAGGAGGCAGCTGAAGCTTTCTTT. Drawing the rest from reference TRBV2 and TRBJ1-1, the complete variable domain is EPEVTQTPSHQVTQMGQEVILRCVPISNHLYFYWYRQILGQKVEFLVSFYNNEISEKSEIFDDQFSVERPDGSNFTLKIRSTKLEDSAMYFCASRIRQEAAEAFFGQGTRLTVV.